This is a list of T cell receptor beta chains from one sample in a study of blood T cell repertoires in COVID-19. Sequencing was performed with immunoSEQ multiplex PCR; in TCRdb, only in-frame clones are kept and a portion is missing. The sample lists 250,000 to 300,000 clones; roughly 85% were seen once. The sample consisted of PBMCs or T cells enriched from blood (not recorded which). Receptors originate from a middle-aged man who had been exposed to COVID-19. The CDR3 runs from the conserved cysteine through the conserved F or W. Fields, in order: V gene, CDR3 protein.

V gene: TRBV11-2
CDR3 protein: CASSLDRPGVSYEQYF

V gene: TRBV20-1
CDR3 protein: CASGRPDTQYF

V gene: TRBV7-9
CDR3 protein: CASTSGSGSYEQYF

V gene: TRBV3-1/TRBV3-2
CDR3 protein: CASSQGTEYGYTF

V gene: TRBV12-5
CDR3 protein: CAGGGGSNQPQHF

V gene: TRBV19
CDR3 protein: CASSLAGTSGNNEQFF

V gene: TRBV7-6
CDR3 protein: CASSLSSAGVTDTQYF

V gene: TRBV5-6
CDR3 protein: CASSRSILAATDTQYF

V gene: TRBV6-1
CDR3 protein: CASSEERGGSRNEQFF

V gene: TRBV27
CDR3 protein: CASSFLASGSYNEQFF

V gene: TRBV5-8
CDR3 protein: CASSLGGVRGYTF

V gene: TRBV18
CDR3 protein: CASSPSRTSGTQYF

V gene: TRBV12-3/TRBV12-4
CDR3 protein: CASSFSGSAEQYF

V gene: TRBV9
CDR3 protein: CASSPSQGVPGQGVYEQYF

V gene: TRBV24-1
CDR3 protein: CATSYSGFRTGELFF

V gene: TRBV7-8
CDR3 protein: CASSLLAGSDTQYF

V gene: TRBV3-1/TRBV3-2
CDR3 protein: CASTPGQGYEQYF

V gene: TRBV7-2
CDR3 protein: CASRVDRNQPQHF